These 32 T cell receptor beta chains share one sample of origin, sequenced in a study of Graves' ophthalmopathy and Graves' hyperthyroidism. Using RNA transcripts, the TCR beta CDR3 regions were amplified. First-round RT-PCR employed HTBI primers, with a second-round multiplex PCR after it. TCRdb independently ran MiXCR on the multiplex PCR reads; one entry per CDR3 protein. The table includes over 150,000 distinct CDR3 sequences, 30% to 45% detected once. The source material was peripheral blood. These receptors all stem from a middle-aged woman with Graves' ophthalmopathy.

The rearrangement links TRBV6-1 to TRBJ1-1; D unresolved. Germline lookup yields CDR1 MNHNS and CDR2 SASEGT. V was cut by 6 bases and J by 6 bases, with 8 bases left in between. The CDR3 is made up of 11 amino acids. The CDR3 DNA reads as TGTGCCAGCAGGGCAGGCGCTGAAGCTTTCTTT. Encoded protein: CASRAGAEAFF.

J is TRBJ1-5 and V is TRBV28; 7 bases line up with TRBD1. Looked up from germline, CDR1 is MDHEN and CDR2 is SYDVKM. V lost 4 bases, J lost 0 bases, and 9 bases stayed unmatched. The CDR3 runs 17 residues. This chain's CDR3 is CASSSLMTGYSNQPQHF. The CDR3 coding sequence is TGTGCCAGCAGTTCCCTGATGACAGGGTATAGCAATCAGCCCCAGCATTTT.

A note on this clonotype: An end of the junction differs from the germline gene, which may be a read error. This chain joins TRBV5-1 and TRBJ1-1, with D hard to call. The CDR3 spans 14 residues. Germline V gene lookup returns CDR1 SGHRS and CDR2 YFSETQ. The CDR3 loop is CASGLRDLYTEAFF. CDR3 DNA sequence: TGCGCCAGCGGCTTACGAGATTTGTACACTGAAGCTTTCTTT.

This sequence joins TRBV12-3 or TRBV12-4 and TRBJ1-1; the D gene is possibly TRBD1 (5 bases). The CDR3 is made up of 14 amino acids. Trimming pared 3 bases from V and 3 bases from J, leaving 11 bases between. CDR3 sequence (DNA): TGTGCCAGCAGTTTTAGGGGCTGGGACACTGAAGCTTTCTTT. Its protein product is CASSFRGWDTEAFF.

This clonotype was picked up many times. The chain recombines TRBV28 with TRBJ1-1; TRBD1 might be the D (5 bases). Germline CDR1 is MDHEN and CDR2 is SYDVKM. This CDR3 has 14 amino acids. The ends were cut back, 5 bases at V and 6 bases at J, with 16 bases in the middle. In nucleotides, the CDR3 is TGTGCCAGCAGTAGGACAAAAATTAACGCTGAAGCTTTCTTT. It is translated as CASSRTKINAEAFF.

This chain links TRBV19 with TRBJ1-1; D is uncertain. V lost 4 bases, J lost 1 base, and 7 bases lay in between. The CDR3 consists of 13 residues. Germline CDR1 is LNHDA and CDR2 is SQIVND (reference sequence). CDR3: CASSTLANTEAFF. CDR3 sequence (DNA): TGTGCCAGTAGTACCCTCGCGAACACTGAAGCTTTCTTT. Full variable domain (missing parts from reference TRBV19 and TRBJ1-1): DGGITQSPKYLFRKEGQNVTLSCEQNLNHDAMYWYRQDPGQGLRLIYYSQIVNDFQKGDIAEGYSVSREKKESFPLTVTSAQKNPTAFYLCASSTLANTEAFFGQGTRLTVV.

This clonotype appeared many times. The CDR3 is CASSLAGGQTGELFF. For the CDR3, the DNA is TGTGCCAGCAGTTTAGCGGGGGGGCAGACCGGGGAGCTGTTTTTT. The rearrangement links TRBV12-3 or TRBV12-4 to TRBJ2-2; D is perhaps TRBD2 (7 bases). Deletions cut 0 bases from V and 5 bases from J, with 10 bases between. This CDR3 has 15 amino acids.

This clonotype was detected ten times or more. The rearrangement uses TRBV11-3 and TRBJ2-7, with D maybe TRBD2 (6 bases). This CDR3 comprises 14 residues. The ends were cut back, 6 bases at V and 1 base at J, with 13 bases in the middle. In germline, CDR1 is SGHNT, CDR2 YENEEA. CDR3 region: CASSRPGLSYEQYF. The DNA for the CDR3 is TGTGCCAGCAGTAGGCCGGGACTTTCCTACGAGCAGTACTTC.

The CDR3 bases are TGTGCCAGCAGTCCACTGCAACCGACAGGGGCCTCCTACGAGCAGTACTTC. As protein: CASSPLQPTGASYEQYF. The J gene is TRBJ2-7, the V gene TRBV27; 8 nucleotides match TRBD1. Per germline, CDR1 MNHEY and CDR2 SMNVEV (reference sequence). This CDR3 comprises 17 residues. J was trimmed by 0 bases and V by 5 bases; bases with no gene match: 12.

The chain joins TRBV7-3 to TRBJ2-5; D is unresolved. With 5 bases removed from V and 4 bases from J, the gap between germline ends came to 14 bases. The CDR3 has 14 amino acids. Germline lookup yields CDR1 SGHTA and CDR2 FQGTGA. CDR3 nucleotide sequence: TGTGCCAGCAGCCAACACGACACCGCAGAGACCCAGTACTTC. Translation gives CASSQHDTAETQYF.

This clonotype was detected many times. The chain employs TRBV12-3 or TRBV12-4 and TRBJ2-4; D is perhaps TRBD1 or TRBD2 (5 bases each). The CDR3 runs 14 residues. V dropped 3 bases and J dropped 6 bases, with 12 bases sitting between them. Here the CDR3 reads CASSFEGSPNIQYF. In DNA form, the CDR3 reads TGTGCCAGCAGTTTCGAGGGGTCTCCAAACATTCAGTACTTC.

This clonotype was picked up many times. This rearrangement joins TRBV18 to TRBJ2-7, with D possibly matching TRBD1 (6 bases). The V gene's germline CDR1 is KGHSH and CDR2 LQKENI. The CDR3 runs 14 residues. The V end lost 5 bases, the J end lost 2 bases, and 13 bases lay between the germline ends. CDR3 sequence (DNA): TGTGCCAGCTCATCCCCAGGGGCGGCCTACGAGCAGTACTTC. It specifies CASSSPGAAYEQYF.

This chain connects TRBV12-3 or TRBV12-4 to TRBJ1-3; no reliable D call. Trimming cost V 7 bases and J 3 bases, with 7 bases left between them. The CDR3 is 12 residues long. The CDR3 reads CASTRLGNTIYF. DNA of the CDR3: TGTGCCAGCACAAGGCTTGGAAACACCATATATTTT.

The chain couples TRBV28 to TRBJ2-7; 7 bases fit TRBD2. V trimming: 2 bases; J trimming: 4 bases; junction bases outside the gene matches: 2. Germline values: CDR1 MDHEN, CDR2 SYDVKM. This CDR3 comprises 13 residues. The CDR3 coding sequence is TGTGCCAGCAGTTTAGCGGGGGATTACGAGCAGTACTTC. Amino acid sequence: CASSLAGDYEQYF. Together with reference TRBV28 and TRBJ2-7, the CDR3 gives the full variable domain: DVKVTQSSRYLVKRTGEKVFLECVQDMDHENMFWYRQDPGLGLRLIYFSYDVKMKEKGDIPEGYSVSREKKERFSLILESASTNQTSMYLCASSLAGDYEQYFGPGTRLTVT.

The chain recombines TRBV18 with TRBJ2-5; 7 bases match TRBD2. The CDR3 loop spans 16 amino acids. CDR1 is KGHSH, CDR2 LQKENI, per germline. Unmatched junction bases numbered 6, after V lost 1 base and J lost 1 base. Here the CDR3 reads CASSPLGLDSQETQYF. Written as DNA, the CDR3 is TGTGCCAGCTCACCACTAGGACTAGATTCCCAAGAGACCCAGTACTTC.

The chain is built from TRBV6-5 and TRBJ1-5; D unclear. Germline V gene data show CDR1 as MNHEY and CDR2 as SVGAGI. V lost 0 bases, J lost 6 bases, and 18 bases lay in between. The CDR3 runs to 17 residues. CDR3 residues: CASSYSLSRRAGQPQHF. CDR3 bases: TGTGCCAGCAGTTACTCGTTATCCAGGCGAGCGGGTCAGCCCCAGCATTTT.

The chain joins TRBV15 to TRBJ2-7; D unclear. Germline values: CDR1 LNHNV, CDR2 YYDKDF (reference sequence). The length of the CDR3 is 13 residues. Trimming pared 5 bases from V and 2 bases from J, leaving 10 bases between. The CDR3 sequence is CATSRRSAYEQYF. The CDR3 DNA is TGTGCCACCAGCCGCCGCTCAGCCTACGAGCAGTACTTC.

The chain combines TRBV15 with TRBJ1-1, with 7 nucleotides matching TRBD1. Trimming cost V 2 bases and J 10 bases; bases outside gene matches: 7. Germline CDR1 LNHNV, CDR2 YYDKDF (reference sequence). The CDR3 runs 13 residues. The CDR3 sequence: CATSRSGTGVAFF. In DNA form, the CDR3 reads TGTGCCACCAGCAGATCTGGAACAGGGGTAGCTTTCTTT.

The V call is TRBV2, the J call TRBJ1-5; D remains unclear. The V gene's germline CDR1 is SNHLY and CDR2 FYNNEI. The CDR3 length is 14 residues. Trimming removed 2 bases from V and 4 bases from J, with 9 bases in between. CDR3 bases: TGTGCCAGCAGTGAAAATACGGTTAATCAGCCCCAGCATTTT. This sequence encodes CASSENTVNQPQHF. Together with reference TRBV2 and TRBJ1-5, the CDR3 gives the full variable domain: EPEVTQTPSHQVTQMGQEVILRCVPISNHLYFYWYRQILGQKVEFLVSFYNNEISEKSEIFDDQFSVERPDGSNFTLKIRSTKLEDSAMYFCASSENTVNQPQHFGDGTRLSIL.

This clonotype was recorded a few times. This chain connects TRBV20-1 to TRBJ1-1; 7 nucleotides align to TRBD1. This CDR3 is built from 12 residues. Germline loops: CDR1 DFQATT, CDR2 SNEGSKA (reference sequence). J gave up 4 bases and V 3 bases, and 2 bases lay outside the gene matches. The CDR3 region has the DNA TGCAGTGCTAGGACAGGGTTCACTGAAGCTTTCTTT. Translated: CSARTGFTEAFF.

In its sample, this clonotype was seen many times. This sequence joins TRBV6-1 and TRBJ1-2, with D possibly matching TRBD1 (5 bases). This CDR3 region has 15 residues. Germline V gene data show CDR1 as MNHNS and CDR2 as SASEGT. V was shortened by 8 bases and J by 3 bases, with 19 bases between the two germline ends. The CDR3 bases are TGTGCCAGCTCCCTATCGGGGCAGATCGACTATGGCTACACCTTC. Protein sequence: CASSLSGQIDYGYTF.

This clonotype was seen ten or more times. The chain has TRBV15 and TRBJ2-7; TRBD2 might be the D (7 bases). The germline gives CDR1 LNHNV, CDR2 YYDKDF (reference sequence). CDR3 size: 13 residues. Trimming removed 2 bases at V and 6 bases at J, with 11 bases between. CDR3 residues: CATSRHGGAEQYF. The CDR3 DNA sequence: TGTGCCACCAGCAGACATGGGGGGGCCGAGCAGTACTTC. The entire variable domain, with the rest obtained from reference TRBV15 and TRBJ2-7, is as follows: DAMVIQNPRYQVTQFGKPVTLSCSQTLNHNVMYWYQQKSSQAPKLLFHYYDKDFNNEADTPDNFQSRRPNTSFCFLDIRSPGLGDTAMYLCATSRHGGAEQYFGPGTRLTVT.

Many counts were recorded for this clonotype. The chain couples TRBV30 to TRBJ1-1, with D perhaps TRBD1 (6 bases). CDR1 is GTSNPN, CDR2 SVGIG, per germline (reference sequence). This CDR3 is 14 amino acids long. Trimming took off 3 bases at V and 1 base at J, with 12 bases between the two ends. The CDR3 region is CAWRGWTENTEAFF. The CDR3 region has the DNA TGTGCCTGGAGGGGATGGACAGAGAACACTGAAGCTTTCTTT.

The chain combines TRBV28 with TRBJ2-5; D is possibly TRBD2 (7 bases). V was pared by 3 bases and J by 4 bases, with 12 bases between. The CDR3 runs to 14 residues. CDR1 and CDR2 from the germline V gene are MDHEN and SYDVKM. The CDR3 protein is CASSFRGAVETQYF. The CDR3 DNA is TGTGCCAGCAGTTTTCGGGGGGCAGTAGAGACCCAGTACTTC. Full variable domain (outside the CDR3, taken from reference TRBV28 and TRBJ2-5): DVKVTQSSRYLVKRTGEKVFLECVQDMDHENMFWYRQDPGLGLRLIYFSYDVKMKEKGDIPEGYSVSREKKERFSLILESASTNQTSMYLCASSFRGAVETQYFGPGTRLLVL.

The J gene is TRBJ2-7, the V gene TRBV13; TRBD1 agrees at 9 bases. This CDR3 is built from 15 residues. Losses at the gene ends were 5 bases for V and 5 bases for J; bases not matched to a gene: 10. In germline, CDR1 is PRHDT, CDR2 FYEKMQ (reference sequence). CDR3 nucleotides: TGTGCCAGCAGCCTAATGGGACAGGGTAGGAACGAGCAGTACTTC. It yields the protein CASSLMGQGRNEQYF.

In this sample, this clonotype turned up many times. The CDR3 coding sequence is TGCAGTGCTAGCCGGACAGGATATGGCTACACCTTC. It encodes CSASRTGYGYTF. V gene TRBV20-1 combines with J gene TRBJ1-2; 7 bases are a match to TRBD1. Trimming at V came to 3 bases and at J to 5 bases, leaving 3 bases not matched to a gene. CDR1 is DFQATT and CDR2 is SNEGSKA in the germline V gene (reference sequence). CDR3 length: 12 residues.

This clonotype was seen more than once but under ten times. The V call is TRBV6-1, the J call TRBJ2-2, with D unclear. Germline assignment: CDR1 MNHNS and CDR2 SASEGT. This CDR3 has 17 residues. V was shortened by 0 bases and J by 0 bases, with 11 bases between the two germline ends. CDR3 coding DNA: TGTGCCAGCAGTGAAGCAACCGGGTACGCGAACACCGGGGAGCTGTTTTTT. Translation gives CASSEATGYANTGELFF.

This clonotype was observed many times. The chain joins TRBV20-1 to TRBJ2-7; a possible D gene is TRBD2 (6 bases). The CDR3 is 15 residues long. Germline values: CDR1 DFQATT, CDR2 SNEGSKA (reference sequence). Trimming took 4 bases from V and 2 from J, leaving 18 bases between them. The CDR3 sequence: CSATELAGLTYEQYF. The CDR3 nucleotides are TGCAGTGCTACGGAGCTGGCGGGACTCACCTACGAGCAGTACTTC.

This clonotype appeared many times. As DNA, the CDR3 is TGCAGTGCTGAAGCCGGGACAGGTGGCTACGAGCAGTACTTC. Encoded protein: CSAEAGTGGYEQYF. This sequence joins TRBV20-1 and TRBJ2-7; 8 nucleotides line up with TRBD1. Germline assignment: CDR1 DFQATT and CDR2 SNEGSKA (reference sequence). V lost 5 bases and J lost 3; bases outside the gene matches: 9. The CDR3 has 14 amino acids.

Ten or more counts support this clonotype. The chain links TRBV2 to TRBJ1-2; D call uncertain. V lost 3 bases and J lost 0, with 5 bases in between. The germline gives CDR1 SNHLY, CDR2 FYNNEI. The CDR3 covers 13 residues. The CDR3 here is CASSERANYGYTF. The CDR3 bases are TGTGCCAGCAGTGAGCGGGCTAACTATGGCTACACCTTC.

The CDR3 DNA is TGTGCCACCAGTTTGGCCAGCGGGAGGGCCGCGAACACCGGGGAGCTGTTTTTT. This sequence encodes CATSLASGRAANTGELFF. This rearrangement joins TRBV24-1 to TRBJ2-2, with 10 bases that match TRBD2. CDR1 KGHDR and CDR2 SFDVKD come from the germline V gene. This CDR3 region has 18 residues. Trimming took 6 bases from V and 0 from J; bases not matched to a gene: 9.

A single count supports this clonotype. The chain combines TRBV28 with TRBJ1-5, with 8 bases identical to TRBD1. V dropped 6 bases and J dropped 3; count of bases not matched to a gene: 7. The germline V gene has CDR1 MDHEN and CDR2 SYDVKM. The CDR3 has 15 amino acids. The CDR3 DNA follows: TGTGCCAGCAGCGCAGGGGGCGCATCCAATCAGCCCCAGCATTTT. It yields the protein CASSAGGASNQPQHF.